This TCR beta chain was observed in a study of blood T cells in healthy people across ages. Whole-study findings and limits: The study found more naive CD4+ cells and higher diversity in long-lived than aged donors. There was a strong correlation between TCR beta diversity and naive T cell percentage. Per million T cells, TCR beta diversity dropped about linearly as age rose.

PCR was performed a second time for 7 to 11 cycles using a sample-barcoded 5' primer and a J-beta primer mix. Every molecule of cDNA carried a tag from a template-switch adaptor with 12 random nucleotides. Each CDR3 protein is one row after TCRdb ran MiXCR on the 5' RACE reads. The sample lists 850,000 to 1,300,000 distinct CDR3 sequences, roughly 45% occurring once. CDR1 is MGHRA and CDR2 is YSYEKL in the germline V gene. This CDR3 contains 13 residues. Trimming removed 1 base at V and 3 bases at J, with 5 bases between. This clonotype was found once. Its matching antigen is unknown. The V call is TRBV4-1, the J call TRBJ2-3; no definite D call. Sequencing was carried out using blood. The source is an older woman in good health. The DNA of the CDR3 is TGCGCCAGCAGCCAAGTCGCAACAGATACGCAGTATTTT. Its translation is CASSQVATDTQYF.